This T cell receptor (beta chain) appears in the sequencing data of a study of CD8 T cells in ankylosing spondylitis. Study findings and constraints: Made up of eight highly homologous variants, a TCR beta motif appeared characteristic of ankylosing spondylitis blood.

A quantitative 5'-RACE method, one with molecular barcodes, was used to make TCR beta libraries. TCRdb re-derived calls from the 5' RACE reads in MiXCR, one entry per CDR3 protein. The table lists 750,000 to 850,000 distinct CDR3 sequences, approximately 12% of them singletons, with under 0.6% in the top ten. As for this clonotype: Its antigen is unidentified.

The CDR3 totals 16 residues. Germline CDR1 and CDR2: ENHRY and SYGVKD. Trimming shortened V by 8 bases and J by 0 bases, and 17 bases separated the two germline ends. Material for sequencing was blood, either unsorted or a sorted T cell fraction (not recorded which). The source of this sequence is a male donor with ankylosing spondylitis. This sequence joins TRBV10-3 and TRBJ1-3; D is perhaps TRBD1 (5 bases). CDR3 region: CAISQVVSSSGNTIYF. As DNA, the CDR3 is TGTGCCATCTCACAGGTTGTTTCTAGCTCTGGAAACACCATATATTTT.